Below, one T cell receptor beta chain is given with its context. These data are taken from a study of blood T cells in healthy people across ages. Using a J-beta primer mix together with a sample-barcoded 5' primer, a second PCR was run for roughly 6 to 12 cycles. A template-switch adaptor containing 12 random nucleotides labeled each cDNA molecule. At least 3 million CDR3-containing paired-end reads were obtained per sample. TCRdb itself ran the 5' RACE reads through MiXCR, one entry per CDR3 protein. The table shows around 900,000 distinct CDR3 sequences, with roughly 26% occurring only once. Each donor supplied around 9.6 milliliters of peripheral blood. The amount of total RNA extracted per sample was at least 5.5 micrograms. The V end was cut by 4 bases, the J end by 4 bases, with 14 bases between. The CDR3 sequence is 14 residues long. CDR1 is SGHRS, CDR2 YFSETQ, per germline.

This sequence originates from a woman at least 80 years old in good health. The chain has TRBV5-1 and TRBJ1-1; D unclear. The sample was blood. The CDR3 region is CASSQGPRGTEAFF. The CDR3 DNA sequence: TGCGCCAGCAGCCAAGGTCCTCGGGGCACTGAAGCTTTCTTT.